The next 8 T cell receptor beta chains were all read from a single sample in a study of T cell repertoires in cytomegalovirus infection (dated by TCRdb to the late 2010s). The sequencer was an Illumina HiSeq 1500. TCRdb passed the public sequencing reads through fastp at Q25 and MiXCR, retaining productive beta sequences. Each record represents a unique CDR3 protein, reported with the most common genes and DNA among its rows. This sample is represented by fewer than 300,000 distinct CDR3 sequences; about 26% of them were singletons. The top ten clonotypes cover approximately 14% of the sample. Sequenced: PBMCs. The receptors shown here come from a human donor in good health (CMV status not recorded). Some clones in this sample may be carry-over from other donors' samples.

This clonotype has just a few counts. The V gene is TRBV14, the J gene TRBJ1-4; D is undetermined. The V and J ends lost 1 base and 4 bases respectively, with 10 bases between them. CDR3 length equals 15 residues. CDR1 and CDR2 from the germline V gene are SGHDN and FVKESK. In nucleotides, the CDR3 is TGTGCCAGCAGCCAAGGTTCTGCGGATAATGAAAAACTGTTTTTT. This translates into CASSQGSADNEKLFF.

The chain joins TRBV30 to TRBJ1-5; 10 bases fit TRBD1. V lost 7 bases, J lost 7 bases, and 4 bases stayed unmatched. The CDR3 has 12 amino acids. CDR1 GTSNPN and CDR2 SVGIG come from the germline V gene (reference sequence). CDR3 DNA: TGTGCCTCTAGGACAGGGGGACAGCCCCAGCATTTT. Protein product: CASRTGGQPQHF.

The chain joins TRBV27 to TRBJ1-2; maybe TRBD1 (6 bases). Trimming left V 4 bases short and J 2 bases short, with 14 bases between. Germline CDR1 and CDR2: MNHEY and SMNVEV (reference sequence). The CDR3 loop spans 15 amino acids. The CDR3 reads CASSSQGHQNYGYTF. DNA for the CDR3: TGTGCCAGCAGTTCCCAGGGACACCAGAACTATGGCTACACCTTC.

The chain couples TRBV2 to TRBJ2-5; D uncertain. The ends were cut back, 2 bases at V and 4 bases at J, with 14 bases in the middle. This CDR3 spans 15 amino acids. From germline, CDR1 is SNHLY and CDR2 FYNNEI. The CDR3 loop reads CASSETRLVVETQYF. The CDR3 DNA follows: TGTGCCAGCAGTGAAACGCGCCTTGTTGTAGAGACCCAGTACTTC.

This clonotype has only one observation. The V and J genes are TRBV7-9 and TRBJ2-5; D ambiguous. Germline V gives CDR1 SEHNR, CDR2 FQNEAQ (reference sequence). V lost 5 bases and J 5 bases, leaving 9 bases between the germline ends. The CDR3 runs to 12 residues. CDR3 coding DNA: TGTGCCAGCAGCGTCGACTCGGAGACCCAGTACTTC. Protein sequence: CASSVDSETQYF.

The rearrangement links TRBV3-1 to TRBJ1-1, with D possibly TRBD1 on 5 matching bases. The germline gives CDR1 LGHDT, CDR2 YNNKEL (reference sequence). The CDR3 has 14 amino acids. V lost 4 bases to trimming and J lost 6 bases, with 15 bases between them. CDR3 protein: CASSLGGAVAEAFF. The CDR3 region has the DNA TGTGCCAGCAGCCTCGGGGGAGCCGTGGCTGAAGCTTTCTTT.

V gene TRBV20-1 combines with J gene TRBJ2-7; D gene uncertain. The CDR3 sequence is 13 residues long. Trimming cost V 3 bases and J 5 bases, with 14 bases left between them. Germline CDR1 reads DFQATT; CDR2 reads SNEGSKA (reference sequence). The CDR3 DNA sequence: TGCAGTGCTAGCGGATGGGGTAGGAACGAGCAGTACTTC. It is translated as CSASGWGRNEQYF.

In this sample, this clonotype turned up a few times. This chain links TRBV10-1 with TRBJ2-5; 13 positions match TRBD2. Trimming removed 2 bases from V and 3 bases from J; junction bases left unmatched: 3. The CDR3 runs to 16 residues. Germline V gene sequence: CDR1 WNHNN, CDR2 SYGVQD (reference sequence). The CDR3 region is CASSEQLAGGKETQYF. The CDR3 bases are TGCGCCAGCAGTGAGCAACTAGCGGGAGGGAAAGAGACCCAGTACTTC.